Listed here is a single T cell receptor beta chain. Its specificity is unknown. This specimen includes other DNA sequences encoding the same CDR3. The table came from immunoSEQ multiplex PCR; TCRdb's copy has only in-frame clones and leaves some out. The data show just under 90,000 clones, with around 88% seen just once and approximately 10% held by the top ten. The germline V gene encodes CDR1 KGHSH and CDR2 LQKENI. Trimming left V 2 bases short and J 2 bases short, with 7 bases between. This CDR3 comprises 13 residues. This entry comes from a study of T cell responses to AZD1222 COVID-19 vaccine. General study results and limits: The repertoires were collected only after the peak T cell response. Spike-specific TCR breadth and depth grew following two AZD1222 doses. The donor cohort was predominantly white British with a female majority, and clonal diversity may have been underestimated. Baseline seropositivity characterized only a handful of AZD1222 recipients.

The source was peripheral blood, collected on day 0 of MenACWY control vaccination. The TCR comes from an adult in good health. The chain recombines TRBV18 with TRBJ2-7; D uncertain. The chain's CDR3 is CASSPDQAYEQYF. The CDR3, as DNA: TGTGCCAGCTCACCAGACCAGGCCTACGAGCAGTACTTC. Supplemented by reference TRBV18 and TRBJ2-7, the full variable domain reads NAGVMQNPRHLVRRRGQEARLRCSPMKGHSHVYWYRQLPEEGLKFMVYLQKENIIDESGMPKERFSAEFPKEGPSILRIQQVVRGDSAAYFCASSPDQAYEQYFGPGTRLTVT.